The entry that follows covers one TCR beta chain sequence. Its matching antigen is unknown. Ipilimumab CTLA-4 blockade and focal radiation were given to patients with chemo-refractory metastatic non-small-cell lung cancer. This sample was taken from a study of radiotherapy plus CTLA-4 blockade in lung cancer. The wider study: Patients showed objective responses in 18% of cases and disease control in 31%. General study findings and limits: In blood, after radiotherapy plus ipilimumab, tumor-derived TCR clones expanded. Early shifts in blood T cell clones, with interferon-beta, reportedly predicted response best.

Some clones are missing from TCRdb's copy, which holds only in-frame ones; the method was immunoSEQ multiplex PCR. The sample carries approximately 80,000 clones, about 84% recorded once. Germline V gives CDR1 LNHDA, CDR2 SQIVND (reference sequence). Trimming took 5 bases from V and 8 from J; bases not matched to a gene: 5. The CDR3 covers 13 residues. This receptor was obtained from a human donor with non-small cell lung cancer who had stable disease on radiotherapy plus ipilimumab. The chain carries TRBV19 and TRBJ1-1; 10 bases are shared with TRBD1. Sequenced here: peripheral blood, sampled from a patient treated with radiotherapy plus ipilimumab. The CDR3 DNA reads TGTGCCAGTAGTGGGACAGGGGTATTAGAAGCTTTCTTT. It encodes CASSGTGVLEAFF. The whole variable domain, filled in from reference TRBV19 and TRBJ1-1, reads DGGITQSPKYLFRKEGQNVTLSCEQNLNHDAMYWYRQDPGQGLRLIYYSQIVNDFQKGDIAEGYSVSREKKESFPLTVTSAQKNPTAFYLCASSGTGVLEAFFGQGTRLTVV.